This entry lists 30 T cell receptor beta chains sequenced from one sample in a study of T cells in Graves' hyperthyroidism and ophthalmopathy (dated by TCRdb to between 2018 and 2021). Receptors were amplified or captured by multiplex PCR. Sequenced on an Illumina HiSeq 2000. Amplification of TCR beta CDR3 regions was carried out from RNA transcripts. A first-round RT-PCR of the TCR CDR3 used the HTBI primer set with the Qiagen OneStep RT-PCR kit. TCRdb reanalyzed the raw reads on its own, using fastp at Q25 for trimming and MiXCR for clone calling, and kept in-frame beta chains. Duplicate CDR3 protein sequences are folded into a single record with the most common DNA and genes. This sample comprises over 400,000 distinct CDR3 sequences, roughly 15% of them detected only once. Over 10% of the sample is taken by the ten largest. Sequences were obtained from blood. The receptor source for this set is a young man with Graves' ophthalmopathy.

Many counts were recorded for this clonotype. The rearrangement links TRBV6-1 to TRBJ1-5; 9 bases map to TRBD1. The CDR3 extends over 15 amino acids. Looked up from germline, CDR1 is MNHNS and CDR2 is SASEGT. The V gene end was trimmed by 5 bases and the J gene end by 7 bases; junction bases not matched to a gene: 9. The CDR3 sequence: CASSSSGTGTQPQHF. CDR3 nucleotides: TGTGCCAGCAGTTCCTCCGGGACAGGGACACAGCCCCAGCATTTT.

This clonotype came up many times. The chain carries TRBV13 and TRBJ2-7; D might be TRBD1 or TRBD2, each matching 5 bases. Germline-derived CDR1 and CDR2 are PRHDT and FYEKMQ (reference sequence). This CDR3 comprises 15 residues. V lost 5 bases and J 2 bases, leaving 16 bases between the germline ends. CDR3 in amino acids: CASSLGTPGTYEQYF. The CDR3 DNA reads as TGTGCCAGCAGCCTCGGGACCCCCGGGACCTACGAGCAGTACTTC.

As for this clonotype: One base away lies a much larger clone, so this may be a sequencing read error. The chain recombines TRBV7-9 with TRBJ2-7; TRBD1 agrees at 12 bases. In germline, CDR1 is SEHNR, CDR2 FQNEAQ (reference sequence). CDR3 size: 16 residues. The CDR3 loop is CASSLGTGGDLYEQHF. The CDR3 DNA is TGTGCCAGCAGCTTGGGGACAGGGGGCGACCTCTACGAGCAGCACTTC.

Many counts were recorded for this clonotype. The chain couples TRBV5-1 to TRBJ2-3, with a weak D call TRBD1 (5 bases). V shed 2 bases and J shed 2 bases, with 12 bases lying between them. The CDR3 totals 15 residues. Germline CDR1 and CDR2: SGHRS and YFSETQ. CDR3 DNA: TGCGCCAGCAGCTTTTATGGACAACTCACAGATACGCAGTATTTT. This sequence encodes CASSFYGQLTDTQYF. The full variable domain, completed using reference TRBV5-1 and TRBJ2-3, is KAGVTQTPRYLIKTRGQQVTLSCSPISGHRSVSWYQQTPGQGLQFLFEYFSETQRNKGNFPGRFSGRQFSNSRSEMNVSTLELGDSALYLCASSFYGQLTDTQYFGPGTRLTVL.

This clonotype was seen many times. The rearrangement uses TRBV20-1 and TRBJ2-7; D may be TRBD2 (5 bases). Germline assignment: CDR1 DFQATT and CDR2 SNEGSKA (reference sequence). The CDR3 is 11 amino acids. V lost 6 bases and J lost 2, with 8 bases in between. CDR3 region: CSASGTYEQYF. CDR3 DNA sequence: TGCAGTGCCTCCGGGACCTACGAGCAGTACTTC.

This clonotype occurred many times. The CDR3, as DNA: TGCAGTGCTCCTGACGGGACAGGGGGATACGAGCAGTACTTC. Its translation: CSAPDGTGGYEQYF. The chain joins TRBV20-1 to TRBJ2-7; 11 positions match TRBD1. The J segment lost 4 bases and the V segment lost 5 bases, leaving 7 bases of the junction unmatched. Germline lookup yields CDR1 DFQATT and CDR2 SNEGSKA (reference sequence). The CDR3 runs 14 residues.

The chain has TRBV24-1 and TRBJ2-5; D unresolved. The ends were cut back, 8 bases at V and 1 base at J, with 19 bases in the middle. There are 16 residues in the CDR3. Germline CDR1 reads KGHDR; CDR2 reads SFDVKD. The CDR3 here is CATNRVVVSLQETQYF. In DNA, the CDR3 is TGTGCCACCAATCGGGTCGTAGTTTCCCTCCAAGAGACCCAGTACTTC.

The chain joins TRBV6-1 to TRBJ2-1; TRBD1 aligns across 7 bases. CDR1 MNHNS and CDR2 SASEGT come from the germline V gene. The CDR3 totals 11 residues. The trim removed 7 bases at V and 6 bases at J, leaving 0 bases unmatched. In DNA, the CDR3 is TGTGCCAGCAAGGGGGCCAATGAGCAGTTCTTC. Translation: CASKGANEQFF.

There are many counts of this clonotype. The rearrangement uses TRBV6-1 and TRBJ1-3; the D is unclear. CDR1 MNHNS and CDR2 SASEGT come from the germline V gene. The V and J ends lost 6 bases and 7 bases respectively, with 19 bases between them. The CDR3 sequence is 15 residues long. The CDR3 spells CASRDDGGGSNTIYF. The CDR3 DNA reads TGTGCCAGCAGGGACGACGGCGGTGGGTCCAACACCATATATTTT.

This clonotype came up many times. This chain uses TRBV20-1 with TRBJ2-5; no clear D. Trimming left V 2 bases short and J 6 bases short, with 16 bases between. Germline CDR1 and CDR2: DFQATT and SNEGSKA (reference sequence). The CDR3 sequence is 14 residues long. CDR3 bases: TGCAGTGCTAGAAGCGCTGGCTCGAGGAAGACCCAGTACTTC. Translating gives CSARSAGSRKTQYF.

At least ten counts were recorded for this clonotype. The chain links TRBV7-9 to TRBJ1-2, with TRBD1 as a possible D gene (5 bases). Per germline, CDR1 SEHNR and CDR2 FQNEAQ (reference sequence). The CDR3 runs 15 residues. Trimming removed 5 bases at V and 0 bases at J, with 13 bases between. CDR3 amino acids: CASSQSTATNYGYTF. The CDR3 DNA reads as TGTGCCAGCAGCCAGTCGACAGCAACTAACTATGGCTACACCTTC.

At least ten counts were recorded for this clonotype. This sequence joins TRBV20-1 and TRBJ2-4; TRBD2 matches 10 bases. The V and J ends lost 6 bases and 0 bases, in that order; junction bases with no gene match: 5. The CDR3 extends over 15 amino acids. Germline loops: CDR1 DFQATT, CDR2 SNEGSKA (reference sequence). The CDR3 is CSARTSGLAKNIQYF. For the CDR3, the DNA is TGCAGTGCCAGGACTAGCGGACTAGCCAAAAACATTCAGTACTTC.

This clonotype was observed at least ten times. DNA of the CDR3: TGTGCCAGCAGCGTAGCAGCGACTAGCATCTACGAGCAGTACTTC. Amino acids: CASSVAATSIYEQYF. The chain joins TRBV9 to TRBJ2-7; TRBD2 matches at 7 bases. V shed 0 bases, J shed 3 bases, and the junction held 6 bases outside the gene matches. Germline CDR1 reads SGDLS; CDR2 reads YYNGEE. The CDR3 contains 15 residues.

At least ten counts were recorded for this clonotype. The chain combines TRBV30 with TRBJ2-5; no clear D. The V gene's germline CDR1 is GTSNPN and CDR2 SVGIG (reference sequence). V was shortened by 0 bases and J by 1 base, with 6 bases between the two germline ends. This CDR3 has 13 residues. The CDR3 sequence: CAWSVAFQETQYF. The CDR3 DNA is TGTGCCTGGAGTGTAGCGTTCCAAGAGACCCAGTACTTC.

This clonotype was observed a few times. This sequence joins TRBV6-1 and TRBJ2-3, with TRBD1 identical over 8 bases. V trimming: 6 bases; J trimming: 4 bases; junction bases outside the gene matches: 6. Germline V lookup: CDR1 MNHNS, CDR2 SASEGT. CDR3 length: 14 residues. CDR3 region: CASSGQGSADTQYF. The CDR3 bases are TGTGCCAGCAGCGGACAGGGAAGCGCAGATACGCAGTATTTT.

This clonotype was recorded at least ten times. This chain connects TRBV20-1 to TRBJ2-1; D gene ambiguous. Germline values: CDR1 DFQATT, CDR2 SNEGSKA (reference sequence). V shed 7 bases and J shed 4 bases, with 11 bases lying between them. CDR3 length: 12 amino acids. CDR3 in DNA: TGCAGTGTCCTCCTCGTATACAATGAGCAGTTCTTC. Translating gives CSVLLVYNEQFF.

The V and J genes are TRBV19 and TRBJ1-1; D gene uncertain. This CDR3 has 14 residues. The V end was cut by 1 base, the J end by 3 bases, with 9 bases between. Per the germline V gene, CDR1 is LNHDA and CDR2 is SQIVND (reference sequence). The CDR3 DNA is TGTGCCAGTAGTATAGGCTCGGACTACACTGAAGCTTTCTTT. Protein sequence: CASSIGSDYTEAFF.

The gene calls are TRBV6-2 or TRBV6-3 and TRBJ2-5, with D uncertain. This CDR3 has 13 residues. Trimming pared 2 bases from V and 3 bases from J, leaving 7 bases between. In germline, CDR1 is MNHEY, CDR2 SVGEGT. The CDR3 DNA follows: TGTGCCAGCAGTTACGGCGAAAAAGAGACCCAGTACTTC. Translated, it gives CASSYGEKETQYF.

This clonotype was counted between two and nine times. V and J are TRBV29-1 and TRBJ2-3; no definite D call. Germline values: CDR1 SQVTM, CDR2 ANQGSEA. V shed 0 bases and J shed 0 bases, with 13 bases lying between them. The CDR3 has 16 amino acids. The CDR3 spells CSVEELTSYSTDTQYF. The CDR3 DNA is TGCAGCGTTGAAGAACTTACTTCCTATAGCACAGATACGCAGTATTTT.

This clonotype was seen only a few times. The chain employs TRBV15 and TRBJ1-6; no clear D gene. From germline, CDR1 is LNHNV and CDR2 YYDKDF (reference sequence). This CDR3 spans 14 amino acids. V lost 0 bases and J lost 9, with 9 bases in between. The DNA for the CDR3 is TGTGCCACCAGCAGAGAGGAAGTGGGTTCACCCCTCCACTTT. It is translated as CATSREEVGSPLHF.

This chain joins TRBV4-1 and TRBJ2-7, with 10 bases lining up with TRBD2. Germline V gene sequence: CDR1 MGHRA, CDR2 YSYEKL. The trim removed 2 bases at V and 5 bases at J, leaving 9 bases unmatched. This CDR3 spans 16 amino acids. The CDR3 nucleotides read TGCGCCAGCAGCCAAAAGGCACAGCGGGGGGGCGACGAGCAGTACTTC. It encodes CASSQKAQRGGDEQYF.

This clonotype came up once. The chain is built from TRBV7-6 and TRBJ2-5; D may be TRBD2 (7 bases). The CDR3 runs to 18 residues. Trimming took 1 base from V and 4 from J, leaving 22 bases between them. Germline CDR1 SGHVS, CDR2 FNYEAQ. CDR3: CASSLDGLGLGGLETQYF. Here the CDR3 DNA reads TGTGCCAGCAGCTTAGACGGACTCGGACTAGGGGGGTTAGAGACCCAGTACTTC.

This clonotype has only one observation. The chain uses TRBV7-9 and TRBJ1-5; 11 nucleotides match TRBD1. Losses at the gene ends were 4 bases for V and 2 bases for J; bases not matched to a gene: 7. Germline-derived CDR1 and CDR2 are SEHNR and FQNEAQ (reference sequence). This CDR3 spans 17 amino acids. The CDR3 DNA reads TGTGCCAGCAGCTCTGGGACAGGGGGATTTGGCAATCAGCCCCAGCATTTT. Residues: CASSSGTGGFGNQPQHF. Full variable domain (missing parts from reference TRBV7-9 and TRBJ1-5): DTGVSQNPRHKITKRGQNVTFRCDPISEHNRLYWYRQTLGQGPEFLTYFQNEAQLEKSRLLSDRFSAERPKGSFSTLEIQRTEQGDSAMYLCASSSGTGGFGNQPQHFGDGTRLSIL.

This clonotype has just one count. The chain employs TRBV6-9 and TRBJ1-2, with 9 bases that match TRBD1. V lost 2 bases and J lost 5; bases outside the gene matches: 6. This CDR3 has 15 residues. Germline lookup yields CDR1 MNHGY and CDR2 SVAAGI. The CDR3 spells CASSYRQGGAYGYTF. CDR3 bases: TGTGCCAGCAGTTATCGACAGGGGGGGGCTTATGGCTACACCTTC.

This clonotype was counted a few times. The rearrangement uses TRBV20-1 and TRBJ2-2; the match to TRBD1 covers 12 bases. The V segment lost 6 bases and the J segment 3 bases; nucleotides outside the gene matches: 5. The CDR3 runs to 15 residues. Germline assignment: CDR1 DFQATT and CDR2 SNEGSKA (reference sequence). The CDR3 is CSATGQGADTGELFF. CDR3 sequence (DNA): TGCAGTGCGACGGGACAGGGGGCGGACACCGGGGAGCTGTTTTTT.

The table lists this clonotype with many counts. CDR3 sequence: CAWRTGDYEQYF. CDR3 nucleotide sequence: TGTGCCTGGAGGACGGGAGACTACGAGCAGTACTTC. The chain uses TRBV30 and TRBJ2-7; D perhaps matches TRBD2 (6 bases). Trimming took off 3 bases at V and 3 bases at J, with 9 bases between the two ends. The CDR3 sequence is 12 residues long. CDR1 and CDR2 from the germline V gene are GTSNPN and SVGIG (reference sequence).

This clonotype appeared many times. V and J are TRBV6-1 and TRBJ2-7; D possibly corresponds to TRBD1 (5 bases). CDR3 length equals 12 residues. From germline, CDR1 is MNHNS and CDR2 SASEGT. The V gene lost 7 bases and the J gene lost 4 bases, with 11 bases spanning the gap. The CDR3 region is CASTTAKYEQYF. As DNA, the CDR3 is TGTGCCAGCACGACAGCGAAGTACGAGCAGTACTTC.

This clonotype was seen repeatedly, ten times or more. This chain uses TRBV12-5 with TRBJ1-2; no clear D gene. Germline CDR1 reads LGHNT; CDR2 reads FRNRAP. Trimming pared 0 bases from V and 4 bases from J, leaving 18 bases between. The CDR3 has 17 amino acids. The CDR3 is CASGLVRGVGGFYGYTF. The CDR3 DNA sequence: TGTGCTAGTGGTTTGGTACGTGGTGTCGGAGGGTTCTATGGCTACACCTTC.

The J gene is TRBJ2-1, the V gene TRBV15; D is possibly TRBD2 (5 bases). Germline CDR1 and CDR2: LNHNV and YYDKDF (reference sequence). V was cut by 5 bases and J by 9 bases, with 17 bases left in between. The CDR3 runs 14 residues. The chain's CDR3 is CATSGELGYLEQFF. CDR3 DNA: TGTGCCACCAGCGGCGAACTAGGTTATCTTGAGCAGTTCTTC.

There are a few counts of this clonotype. Here the CDR3 DNA reads TGTGCCACCAGTGAGAATTCCGGGACAGAGTACACTGAAGCTTTCTTT. This translates into CATSENSGTEYTEAFF. This chain uses TRBV24-1 with TRBJ1-1, with 7 bases identical to TRBD1. The CDR3 has 16 amino acids. Germline CDR1 and CDR2: KGHDR and SFDVKD. The junction had 10 bases not matched to a gene; V was cut back by 4 bases and J by 3 bases.